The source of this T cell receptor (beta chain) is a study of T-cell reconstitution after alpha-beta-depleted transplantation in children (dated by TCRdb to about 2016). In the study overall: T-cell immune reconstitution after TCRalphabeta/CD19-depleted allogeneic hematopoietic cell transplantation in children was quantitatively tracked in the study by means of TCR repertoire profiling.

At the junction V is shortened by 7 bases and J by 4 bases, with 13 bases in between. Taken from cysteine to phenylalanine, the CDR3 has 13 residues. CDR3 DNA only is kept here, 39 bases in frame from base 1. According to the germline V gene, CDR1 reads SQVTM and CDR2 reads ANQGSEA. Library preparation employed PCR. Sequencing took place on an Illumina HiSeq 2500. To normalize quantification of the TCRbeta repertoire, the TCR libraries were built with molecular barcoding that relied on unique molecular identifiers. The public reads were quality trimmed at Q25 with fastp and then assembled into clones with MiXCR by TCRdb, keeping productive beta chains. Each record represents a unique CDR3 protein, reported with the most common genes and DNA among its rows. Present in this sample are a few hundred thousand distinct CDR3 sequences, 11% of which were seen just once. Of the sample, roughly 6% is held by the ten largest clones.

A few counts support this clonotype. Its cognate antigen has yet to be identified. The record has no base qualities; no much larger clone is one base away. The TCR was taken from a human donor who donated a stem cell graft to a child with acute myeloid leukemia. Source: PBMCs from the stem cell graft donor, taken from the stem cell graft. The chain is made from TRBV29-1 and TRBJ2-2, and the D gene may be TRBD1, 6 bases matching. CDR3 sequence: CSGKQGVTGELFF. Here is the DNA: TGCAGCGGGAAACAGGGTGTCACCGGGGAGCTGTTTTTT.